Below, 16 T cell receptor beta chains from the same sample are listed, as sequenced in a study of identical twins. TCRdb recomputed calls from the 5' RACE reads with MiXCR, one row per CDR3 protein. The sample shows approximately 670,000 distinct CDR3 sequences, over 5% of them seen only once. Sequenced material: naive T cells sorted from blood. The receptor source for this set is a man aged 18 to 29 in good health.

This chain joins TRBV7-6 and TRBJ2-2, with a weak D call TRBD1 (5 bases). Germline V lookup: CDR1 SGHVS, CDR2 FNYEAQ. V dropped 2 bases and J dropped 7 bases, with 20 bases sitting between them. The CDR3 is made up of 17 amino acids. Here the CDR3 reads CASSLRSRTPSHGELFF. The CDR3 DNA follows: TGTGCCAGCAGCTTAAGATCCCGGACACCCTCTCACGGGGAGCTGTTTTTT.

This clonotype showed up many times. This chain links TRBV6-1 with TRBJ2-3, with 13 bases that match TRBD2. V gave up 6 bases and J gave up 5 bases; unmatched junction bases: 5. The CDR3 runs 15 residues. Per germline, CDR1 MNHNS and CDR2 SASEGT. The CDR3 region has the DNA TGTGCCAGCAGGGGGTGGACTAGCGGGGGAGATACGCAGTATTTT. Protein: CASRGWTSGGDTQYF.

In this sample, this clonotype turned up many times. The chain links TRBV5-6 to TRBJ1-1, with D possibly matching TRBD1 (6 bases). This CDR3 contains 13 residues. Germline V CDR1 and CDR2: SGHDT, YYEEEE. Trimming took off 5 bases at V and 1 base at J, with 9 bases between the two ends. The CDR3 DNA is TGTGCCAGCAGGGGACATGGGAACACTGAAGCTTTCTTT. It is translated as CASRGHGNTEAFF.

The rearrangement joins TRBV5-1 to TRBJ2-3; TRBD2 aligns across 7 bases. Trimming removed 4 bases from V and 5 bases from J; junction bases left unmatched: 10. Germline values: CDR1 SGHRS, CDR2 YFSETQ. The CDR3 length is 15 residues. The CDR3 DNA reads TGCGCCAGCAGCGATGGGACGGGGGGACGAGATACGCAGTATTTT. This codes for CASSDGTGGRDTQYF.

This clonotype has a count of ten or more. The chain combines TRBV12-3 or TRBV12-4 with TRBJ2-7; no definite D call. Trimming cost V 6 bases and J 7 bases, with 13 bases left between them. The length of the CDR3 is 12 residues. The CDR3 region has the DNA TGTGCCAGCAGCCCGGGTGTAGGGGAGCAGTACGTC. It specifies CASSPGVGEQYV.

The chain carries TRBV30 and TRBJ2-2, with no clear D. This CDR3 spans 16 amino acids. Per germline, CDR1 GTSNPN and CDR2 SVGIG (reference sequence). Trimming took 0 bases from V and 9 from J, leaving 20 bases between them. For the CDR3, the DNA is TGTGCCTGGAGTGTACCTGCTCCCCGGGTTAATCGGGAGCTGTTTTTT. Translating gives CAWSVPAPRVNRELFF.

This clonotype showed up just a few times. This chain connects TRBV20-1 to TRBJ2-3, with 7 positions matching TRBD1. CDR1 and CDR2 from the germline V gene are DFQATT and SNEGSKA (reference sequence). V lost 4 bases and J lost 3; bases outside the gene matches: 7. The CDR3 loop spans 14 amino acids. The CDR3 region has the DNA TGCAGTGCTACCAGGGGGATAGGAACAGATACGCAGTATTTT. It is translated as CSATRGIGTDTQYF.

The CDR3 here is CASSRGQGETDTQYF. The CDR3 nucleotides are TGTGCCAGCAGCCGTGGACAGGGGGAGACAGATACGCAGTATTTT. The rearrangement uses TRBV12-3 or TRBV12-4 and TRBJ2-3, with TRBD1 matching over 10 bases. The junction had 6 bases not matched to a gene; V was cut back by 6 bases and J by 3 bases. The CDR3 is made up of 15 amino acids.

This clonotype was detected ten times or more. J is TRBJ2-3 and V is TRBV7-2, with D maybe TRBD1 (6 bases). Per germline, CDR1 SGHTA and CDR2 FQGNSA. This CDR3 contains 16 residues. With 6 bases removed from V and 0 bases from J, the gap between germline ends came to 16 bases. The CDR3 region is CASSSPGTTSTDTQYF. Here the CDR3 DNA reads TGTGCCAGCAGTTCCCCCGGGACAACTAGCACAGATACGCAGTATTTT.

V gene TRBV4-2 combines with J gene TRBJ2-2; no firm D call. The length of the CDR3 is 14 residues. From germline, CDR1 is LGHNA and CDR2 YNFKEQ. V was shortened by 2 bases and J by 4 bases, with 8 bases between the two germline ends. The CDR3 nucleotides are TGTGCCAGCAGCCAAACCTCATTCACCGGGGAGCTGTTTTTT. It encodes CASSQTSFTGELFF.

The CDR3 is CSVVRREGQYF. In DNA, the CDR3 is TGCAGCGTTGTACGCAGGGAGGGGCAGTACTTC. The V gene is TRBV29-1, the J gene TRBJ2-7, with TRBD2 matching 7 bases. CDR3 length: 11 residues. V lost 4 bases to trimming and J lost 9 bases; unmatched junction nucleotides: 6. Germline CDR1 is SQVTM and CDR2 is ANQGSEA.

This clonotype was counted at least ten times. The J gene is TRBJ1-1, the V gene TRBV7-9, with 7 positions matching TRBD1. The germline V gene encodes CDR1 SEHNR and CDR2 FQNEAQ (reference sequence). The trim removed 5 bases at V and 11 bases at J, leaving 5 bases unmatched. The CDR3 is 11 residues long. The CDR3 region has the DNA TGTGCCAGCAGCCGAACAGGGGACGCTTTCTTT. It yields the protein CASSRTGDAFF.

The rearrangement joins TRBV11-1 to TRBJ1-4, with 9 nucleotides matching TRBD1. This CDR3 is built from 18 residues. V shed 4 bases and J 1 base; nucleotides not matched to a gene: 10. Germline V gives CDR1 SGHAT, CDR2 FQDESV (reference sequence). The CDR3 DNA reads TGTGCCAGCAGCTCAAAACCTACGGGACAGGGAACTAATGAAAAACTGTTTTTT. It specifies CASSSKPTGQGTNEKLFF.

This clonotype was recorded many times. The chain is built from TRBV7-9 and TRBJ2-2, with D tentatively TRBD1 (6 bases). This CDR3 is 16 amino acids long. The germline V gene encodes CDR1 SEHNR and CDR2 FQNEAQ (reference sequence). V was cut by 5 bases and J by 1 base, with 14 bases left in between. CDR3 DNA sequence: TGTGCCAGCAGCCTCTCCACAGGGCGGAACACCGGGGAGCTGTTTTTT. It specifies CASSLSTGRNTGELFF.

This clonotype has a count of ten or more. The chain carries TRBV20-1 and TRBJ2-3; D unclear. CDR1 and CDR2 (germline): DFQATT, SNEGSKA (reference sequence). Trimming took off 4 bases at V and 1 base at J, with 9 bases between the two ends. The CDR3 consists of 13 residues. CDR3 protein: CSATGGGTDTQYF. The CDR3 bases are TGCAGTGCTACCGGTGGCGGCACAGATACGCAGTATTTT.

This clonotype was observed a few times. This chain uses TRBV5-1 with TRBJ2-5; 9 nucleotides match TRBD1. The CDR3 length is 16 residues. The germline V gene encodes CDR1 SGHRS and CDR2 YFSETQ. The V gene end was trimmed by 6 bases and the J gene end by 4 bases; junction bases not matched to a gene: 13. As DNA, the CDR3 is TGCGCCAGCAATCAGGGACAGGGCATTACCGGAGAGACCCAGTACTTC. Translating it yields CASNQGQGITGETQYF.